Listed below are T cell receptor beta chains from one sample, sequenced in a study of cytomegalovirus exposure and HLA in healthy donors. Using immunoSEQ multiplex PCR, the repertoire was profiled, and TCRdb retains in-frame clones only, with some absent. Of about 130,000 clones listed, less than 90% are singletons. The sample taken for sequencing was PBMCs. The origin of the receptors is a man between 18 and 35 years old in good health and CMV-seropositive. Each CDR3 is given with its conserved first and last residue. A D gene is named only where the DNA matches it firmly. Size values are once, few and many counts, or a class for expanded clones, and some rows have none.

v_call	clone_size	d_call	j_call	cdr3_nt	cdr3_aa
TRBV2	once	NA	TRBJ2-7	TGTGCCAGCAGTGGCTACAGGCTTACCTACGAGCAGTACTTC	CASSGYRLTYEQYF
TRBV15	NA	NA	TRBJ1-4	TGTGCCACCAGCAGACCGGTCCTAAATGAAAAACTGTTTTTT	CATSRPVLNEKLFF
TRBV5-1	NA	TRBD1	TRBJ1-1	TGCGCCAGCCAGGGGGATGCTGTTGAAGCTTTCTTT	CASQGDAVEAFF
TRBV19	NA	NA	TRBJ1-5	TGTGCCAGTAGTATTCAAGGGGGTTTGGGCGATCAGCCCCAGCATTTT	CASSIQGGLGDQPQHF
TRBV7-3	NA	TRBD1	TRBJ1-1	TGTGCCAGCAGCCCCTCCGGGACAGGGTATTCAGAAGCTTTCTTT	CASSPSGTGYSEAFF
TRBV19	NA	NA	TRBJ1-2	TGTGCCAGTAGTATTGGAGGGGATGGCTACACCTTC	CASSIGGDGYTF
TRBV6-6	few	NA	TRBJ1-1	TGTGCCAGCAGTTACTCGAGAGCCGGTTATTCCGAAGCTTTCTTT	CASSYSRAGYSEAFF
TRBV6-4	NA	TRBD2	TRBJ2-3	TGTGCCAGCAGTCCCCTCGGGGGCGGGGGGGCAGAGGATACGCAGTATTTT	CASSPLGGGGAEDTQYF
TRBV13	NA	TRBD1	TRBJ1-4	TGTGCCAGCAGCCCGCTCGGGACAGGGAATGAAAAACTGTTTTTT	CASSPLGTGNEKLFF
TRBV7-3	few	NA	TRBJ2-3	TGTGCCAGCAGCTCGGCGGGGTGGGATACGCAGTATTTT	CASSSAGWDTQYF
TRBV6-1	NA	NA	TRBJ2-7	TGTGCCAGCAGTGAAATTCTGGGGGGAACGTACTACGAGCAGTACTTC	CASSEILGGTYYEQYF
TRBV6-6	few	TRBD2	TRBJ2-1	TGTGCCAGCAGTTACTCGCGGGGGGCATATGAGCAGTTCTTC	CASSYSRGAYEQFF
TRBV6-6	once	NA	TRBJ1-5	TGTGCCAGCACCCAAGGAGTTAGCAATCAGCCCCAGCATTTT	CASTQGVSNQPQHF
TRBV5-1	NA	TRBD1	TRBJ1-2	TGCGCCAGCAGCTTCATCCAGGACAGGGGAATTAAAGCTAACTATGGCTACACCTTC	CASSFIQDRGIKANYGYTF
TRBV2	NA	NA	TRBJ1-4	TGTGCCAGCAGTGGTGCATCTGGACAAACTAATGAAAAACTGTTTTTT	CASSGASGQTNEKLFF
TRBV29-1	NA	NA	TRBJ1-1	TGCAGCGTTGATCCCGCCGGAGGGACGGCTTTCTTT	CSVDPAGGTAFF
TRBV5-6	NA	TRBD2	TRBJ2-5	TGTGCCAGCAGCTTGGCGGGGGGGCGGGAGACCCAGTACTTC	CASSLAGGRETQYF
TRBV7-8	NA	NA	TRBJ1-2	TGTGCCAGCAGCCCTACGGGTGTAAACTATGGCTACACCTTC	CASSPTGVNYGYTF
TRBV28	NA	TRBD1	TRBJ1-5	TGTGCCAGCAGTTTACGACAGGGTGGATTCCAGCCCCAGCATTTT	CASSLRQGGFQPQHF
TRBV11-2	few	TRBD1	TRBJ2-7	TGTGCCAGCAGCTTCACGGGACAGAACGAGCAGTACTTC	CASSFTGQNEQYF
TRBV7-2	NA	NA	TRBJ1-1	TGTGCCAGCAGCTTAGTGGGGGCGCGGGGAGGGACTGAAGCTTTCTTT	CASSLVGARGGTEAFF
TRBV30	NA	TRBD2	TRBJ2-1	TGTGCCTGGAGCAGCGGGGCCCCCAATGAGCAGTTCTTC	CAWSSGAPNEQFF
TRBV6-5	NA	TRBD1	TRBJ2-7	TGTGCCAGCAGTCTCGGGACAGGGGCGTACGAGCAGTACTTC	CASSLGTGAYEQYF
TRBV2	NA	TRBD2	TRBJ2-5	TGTGCCAGCAGTGAAGCCGTTGGGACTAGCGGGGGGGCAAGAGAGGAGACCCAGTACTTC	CASSEAVGTSGGAREETQYF
TRBV19	NA	TRBD1	TRBJ2-1	TGTGCCAGTAACCCGACAGGGGGTAAGGACAATGAGCAGTTCTTC	CASNPTGGKDNEQFF
TRBV7-3	NA	NA	TRBJ1-3	TGTGCCAGCAGCCCCGATGGGGCTTCCTCTGGAAACACCATATATTTT	CASSPDGASSGNTIYF